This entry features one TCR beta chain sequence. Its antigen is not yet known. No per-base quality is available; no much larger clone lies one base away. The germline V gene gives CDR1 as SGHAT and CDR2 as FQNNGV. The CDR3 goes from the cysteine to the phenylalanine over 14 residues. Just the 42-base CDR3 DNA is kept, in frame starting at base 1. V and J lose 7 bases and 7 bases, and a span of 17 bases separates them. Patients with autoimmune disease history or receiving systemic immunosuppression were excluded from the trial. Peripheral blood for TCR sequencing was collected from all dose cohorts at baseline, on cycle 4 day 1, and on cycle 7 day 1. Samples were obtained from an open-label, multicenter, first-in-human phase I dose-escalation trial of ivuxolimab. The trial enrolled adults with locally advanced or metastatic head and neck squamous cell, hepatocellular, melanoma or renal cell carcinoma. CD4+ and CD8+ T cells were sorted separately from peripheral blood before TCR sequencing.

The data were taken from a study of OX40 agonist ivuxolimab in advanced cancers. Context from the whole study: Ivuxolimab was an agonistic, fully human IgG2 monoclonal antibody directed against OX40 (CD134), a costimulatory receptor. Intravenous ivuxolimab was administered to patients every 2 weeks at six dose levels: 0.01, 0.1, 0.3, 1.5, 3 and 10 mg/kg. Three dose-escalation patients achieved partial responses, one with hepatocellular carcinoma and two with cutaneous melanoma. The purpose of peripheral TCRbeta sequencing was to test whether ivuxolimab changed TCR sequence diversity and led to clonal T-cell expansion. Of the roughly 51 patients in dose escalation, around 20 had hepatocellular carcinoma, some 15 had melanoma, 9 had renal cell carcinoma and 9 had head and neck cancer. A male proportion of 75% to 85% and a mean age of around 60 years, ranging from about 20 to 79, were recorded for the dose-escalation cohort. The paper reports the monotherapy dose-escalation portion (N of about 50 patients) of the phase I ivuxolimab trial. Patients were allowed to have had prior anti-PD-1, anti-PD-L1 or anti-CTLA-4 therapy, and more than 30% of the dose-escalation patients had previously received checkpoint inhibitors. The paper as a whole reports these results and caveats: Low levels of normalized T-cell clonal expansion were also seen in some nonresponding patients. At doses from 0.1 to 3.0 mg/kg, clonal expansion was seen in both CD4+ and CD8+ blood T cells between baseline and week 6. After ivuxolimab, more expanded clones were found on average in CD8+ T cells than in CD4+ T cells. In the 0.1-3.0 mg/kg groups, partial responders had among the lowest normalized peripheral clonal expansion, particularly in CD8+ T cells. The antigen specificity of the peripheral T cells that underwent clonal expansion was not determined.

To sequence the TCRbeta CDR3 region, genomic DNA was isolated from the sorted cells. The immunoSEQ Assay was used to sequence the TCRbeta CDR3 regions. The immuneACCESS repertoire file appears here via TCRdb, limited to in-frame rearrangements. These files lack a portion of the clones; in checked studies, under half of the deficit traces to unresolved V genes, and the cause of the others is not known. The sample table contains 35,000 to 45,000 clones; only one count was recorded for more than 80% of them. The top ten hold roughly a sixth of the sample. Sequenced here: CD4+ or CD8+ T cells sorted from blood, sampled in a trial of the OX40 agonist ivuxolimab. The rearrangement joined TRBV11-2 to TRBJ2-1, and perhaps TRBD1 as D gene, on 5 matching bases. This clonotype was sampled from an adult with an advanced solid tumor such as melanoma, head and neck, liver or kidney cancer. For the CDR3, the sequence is CASTPSTGWNEQFF. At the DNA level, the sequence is TGTGCCAGCACCCCCTCAACAGGCTGGAATGAGCAGTTCTTC.